The rows below give T cell receptor beta chains drawn from one sample of a study of T cell responses to AZD1222 COVID-19 vaccine. Generated by immunoSEQ multiplex PCR, the TCRdb table keeps only in-frame clones and is missing some. This table holds fewer than 200,000 clones, 90% found once. The source was peripheral blood, collected on day 0 of AZD1222 vaccination. Receptor source: an adult in good health. The CDR3 runs from the conserved cysteine through the conserved F or W. D genes are given only for firm matches. The listing skips clone size in some rows; elsewhere it reads once, few, many or a size class.

d_gene: .; j_gene: TRBJ2-5; v_gene: TRBV4-2; abundance: .; CDR3aa: CASSQEARDGETQYF; CDR3nt: TGTGCCAGCAGCCAAGAGGCTAGGGATGGAGAGACCCAGTACTTC
d_gene: .; j_gene: TRBJ2-5; v_gene: TRBV20-1; abundance: .; CDR3aa: CSARGGETQYF; CDR3nt: TGCAGTGCTAGAGGGGGGGAGACCCAGTACTTC
d_gene: TRBD1; j_gene: TRBJ2-1; v_gene: TRBV18; abundance: .; CDR3aa: CASSPPGQGIMGEQFF; CDR3nt: TGTGCCAGCTCACCACCCGGACAGGGGATAATGGGAGAGCAGTTCTTC
d_gene: .; j_gene: TRBJ1-2; v_gene: TRBV3-1/TRBV3-2; abundance: .; CDR3aa: CASSQAPGANYGYTF; CDR3nt: TGTGCCAGCAGCCAAGCTCCTGGGGCCAACTATGGCTACACCTTC
d_gene: TRBD2; j_gene: TRBJ2-7; v_gene: TRBV9; abundance: .; CDR3aa: CASSTQSGSYEQYF; CDR3nt: TGTGCCAGCAGCACCCAGAGCGGGAGTTACGAGCAGTACTTC
d_gene: .; j_gene: TRBJ1-2; v_gene: TRBV6-5; abundance: .; CDR3aa: CASSYVQGRGGYTF; CDR3nt: TGTGCCAGCAGTTACGTCCAGGGAAGAGGGGGCTACACCTTC
d_gene: .; j_gene: TRBJ1-2; v_gene: TRBV19; abundance: .; CDR3aa: CASMTLGGYGYTF; CDR3nt: TGTGCCAGTATGACTTTAGGAGGGTATGGCTACACCTTC
d_gene: TRBD1; j_gene: TRBJ1-6; v_gene: TRBV5-1; abundance: .; CDR3aa: CASSLVGQRRIYNSPLHF; CDR3nt: TGCGCCAGCAGCTTGGTGGGACAGAGGAGGATATATAATTCACCCCTCCACTTT
d_gene: .; j_gene: TRBJ2-1; v_gene: TRBV7-9; abundance: once; CDR3aa: CASSDVSYNEQFF; CDR3nt: TGTGCCAGCAGCGATGTATCCTACAATGAGCAGTTCTTC
d_gene: .; j_gene: TRBJ2-7; v_gene: TRBV7-9; abundance: once; CDR3aa: CASSLDAAYEQYF; CDR3nt: TGTGCCAGCAGCTTGGACGCAGCCTACGAGCAGTACTTC
d_gene: TRBD1; j_gene: TRBJ1-5; v_gene: TRBV28; abundance: .; CDR3aa: CASSFVDRASNQPQHF; CDR3nt: TGTGCCAGCAGTTTCGTTGACAGGGCCAGCAATCAGCCCCAGCATTTT
d_gene: .; j_gene: TRBJ1-4; v_gene: TRBV5-1; abundance: .; CDR3aa: CASSSGRNNEKLFF; CDR3nt: TGCGCCAGCAGCTCCGGACGGAATAATGAAAAACTGTTTTTT
d_gene: .; j_gene: TRBJ2-1; v_gene: TRBV28; abundance: once; CDR3aa: CASSSRGLGAHYNEQFF; CDR3nt: TGTGCCAGCAGTTCCCGGGGGCTCGGGGCCCACTACAATGAGCAGTTCTTC
d_gene: .; j_gene: TRBJ1-2; v_gene: TRBV3-1/TRBV3-2; abundance: .; CDR3aa: CASSPVGSPNYGYTF; CDR3nt: TGTGCCAGCAGCCCCGTGGGATCCCCAAACTATGGCTACACCTTC
d_gene: .; j_gene: TRBJ1-1; v_gene: TRBV10-1; abundance: .; CDR3aa: CASRYSRMNTEAFF; CDR3nt: TGCGCCAGCAGGTACAGTAGAATGAACACTGAAGCTTTCTTT
d_gene: .; j_gene: TRBJ2-1; v_gene: TRBV5-4; abundance: .; CDR3aa: CASTHRPGLNNEQFF; CDR3nt: TGTGCCAGCACCCACCGGCCAGGCTTGAACAATGAGCAGTTCTTC
d_gene: .; j_gene: TRBJ1-2; v_gene: TRBV6-6; abundance: .; CDR3aa: CASSLGTNYGYTF; CDR3nt: TGTGCCAGCAGTCTAGGGACTAACTATGGCTACACCTTC
d_gene: TRBD2; j_gene: TRBJ2-3; v_gene: TRBV7-6; abundance: .; CDR3aa: CASSLGTSGGRNTDTQYF; CDR3nt: TGTGCCAGCAGCCTCGGGACTAGCGGGGGACGAAACACAGATACGCAGTATTTT
d_gene: TRBD1; j_gene: TRBJ2-7; v_gene: TRBV9; abundance: .; CDR3aa: CASSWSGQGAYEQYF; CDR3nt: TGTGCCAGCAGCTGGTCGGGACAGGGGGCCTACGAGCAGTACTTC
d_gene: .; j_gene: TRBJ1-1; v_gene: TRBV24-1; abundance: .; CDR3aa: CAISDRNTEAFF; CDR3nt: TGTGCCATTTCGGACAGGAACACTGAAGCTTTCTTT
d_gene: .; j_gene: TRBJ1-4; v_gene: TRBV6-5; abundance: .; CDR3aa: CASKRDKGGGKLFF; CDR3nt: TGTGCCAGTAAAAGGGACAAAGGGGGAGGAAAACTGTTTTTT
d_gene: .; j_gene: TRBJ2-7; v_gene: TRBV9; abundance: .; CDR3aa: CASSVAGQGTYEQYF; CDR3nt: TGTGCCAGCAGCGTAGCTGGGCAGGGAACCTACGAGCAGTACTTC
d_gene: .; j_gene: TRBJ2-7; v_gene: TRBV7-2; abundance: few; CDR3aa: CASSPRGYEQYF; CDR3nt: TGTGCCAGCAGCCCTAGGGGCTACGAGCAGTACTTC
d_gene: .; j_gene: TRBJ2-2; v_gene: TRBV6-6; abundance: .; CDR3aa: CASRTGSTNTGELFF; CDR3nt: TGTGCCAGCAGGACCGGCAGCACGAACACCGGGGAGCTGTTTTTT
d_gene: .; j_gene: TRBJ1-2; v_gene: TRBV11-2; abundance: .; CDR3aa: CASSPYLGSYTF; CDR3nt: TGTGCCAGCAGCCCGTACCTAGGAAGCTACACCTTC
d_gene: TRBD1; j_gene: TRBJ1-5; v_gene: TRBV19; abundance: .; CDR3aa: CASSPGQNGQKNQPQHF; CDR3nt: TGTGCCAGTAGCCCGGGACAGAACGGTCAGAAGAATCAGCCCCAGCATTTT
d_gene: TRBD2; j_gene: TRBJ2-7; v_gene: TRBV3-1/TRBV3-2; abundance: .; CDR3aa: CASSQDLGGSYDEQYF; CDR3nt: TGTGCCAGCAGCCAAGATCTCGGGGGGAGTTATGACGAGCAGTACTTC
d_gene: .; j_gene: TRBJ2-5; v_gene: TRBV24-1; abundance: .; CDR3aa: CATSGGLGLQETQYF; CDR3nt: TGTGCCACCAGTGGCGGTCTAGGGTTACAAGAGACCCAGTACTTC
d_gene: .; j_gene: TRBJ2-2; v_gene: TRBV4-3; abundance: .; CDR3aa: CASSQEFVGDRELFF; CDR3nt: TGCGCCAGCAGCCAAGAATTCGTAGGGGACCGGGAGCTGTTTTTT
d_gene: TRBD1; j_gene: TRBJ1-5; v_gene: TRBV28; abundance: .; CDR3aa: CASSTEGQGVQPQHF; CDR3nt: TGTGCCAGCAGTACCGAGGGACAGGGTGTCCAGCCCCAGCATTTT
d_gene: .; j_gene: TRBJ1-2; v_gene: TRBV21-1; abundance: .; CDR3aa: CASGGSGPGPLGYTF; CDR3nt: TGTGCCAGCGGGGGTTCGGGCCCTGGGCCGCTGGGCTACACCTTC
d_gene: TRBD1; j_gene: TRBJ1-5; v_gene: TRBV30; abundance: medium-sized; CDR3aa: CAWSVGQGDQPQHF; CDR3nt: TGTGCCTGGAGTGTAGGACAGGGGGATCAGCCCCAGCATTTT
d_gene: .; j_gene: TRBJ1-6; v_gene: TRBV5-4; abundance: .; CDR3aa: CASSLTGYASPLHF; CDR3nt: TGTGCCAGCAGCTTGACAGGCTATGCTTCACCCCTCCACTTT
d_gene: .; j_gene: TRBJ2-1; v_gene: TRBV11-2; abundance: .; CDR3aa: CASSVRVGLAYNEQFF; CDR3nt: TGTGCCAGCAGCGTCAGGGTCGGTTTGGCGTACAATGAGCAGTTCTTC
d_gene: .; j_gene: TRBJ2-2; v_gene: TRBV7-2; abundance: .; CDR3aa: CASSVVRSAGELFF; CDR3nt: TGTGCCAGCAGCGTTGTACGTAGCGCCGGGGAGCTGTTTTTT
d_gene: .; j_gene: TRBJ2-2; v_gene: TRBV6-1; abundance: once; CDR3aa: CASSENRNTGELFF; CDR3nt: TGTGCCAGCAGTGAGAACAGAAACACCGGGGAGCTGTTTTTT
d_gene: .; j_gene: TRBJ1-5; v_gene: TRBV28; abundance: .; CDR3aa: CASSFPGPGNQPQHF; CDR3nt: TGTGCCAGCAGTTTTCCCGGGCCTGGGAATCAGCCCCAGCATTTT
d_gene: .; j_gene: TRBJ2-3; v_gene: TRBV6-5; abundance: .; CDR3aa: CASSYSYAQGQYF; CDR3nt: TGTGCCAGCAGTTACTCGTATGCGCAGGGCCAGTATTTT
d_gene: .; j_gene: TRBJ2-1; v_gene: TRBV29-1; abundance: .; CDR3aa: CSGGDRYLNEQFF; CDR3nt: TGCAGCGGCGGAGACAGGTATCTCAATGAGCAGTTCTTC
d_gene: TRBD2; j_gene: TRBJ2-2; v_gene: TRBV5-1; abundance: once; CDR3aa: CASTSGTSGRGTGELFF; CDR3nt: TGCGCCAGTACCTCCGGGACTAGCGGGCGGGGGACCGGGGAGCTGTTTTTT
d_gene: .; j_gene: TRBJ2-4; v_gene: TRBV5-6; abundance: .; CDR3aa: CASSSLDRNIQYF; CDR3nt: TGTGCCAGCAGCTCCTTAGACCGAAACATTCAGTACTTC
d_gene: .; j_gene: TRBJ1-5; v_gene: TRBV18; abundance: .; CDR3aa: CASSQGNAVGQPQHF; CDR3nt: TGTGCCAGCTCACAGGGAAACGCGGTCGGTCAGCCCCAGCATTTT